This is a list of T cell receptor beta chains from one sample in a study of human T cells and chemical hapten exposure. TCRdb redid the calling of the RACE reads with MiXCR, one entry per CDR3 protein. The repertoire holds approximately 320,000 distinct CDR3 sequences, with approximately 5% as singletons. The specimen comprised whole blood, sampled in connection with sensitization to the hapten diphenylcyclopropenone (DPC). The receptors originated from a woman younger than 35 with alopecia areata. Some clones in this sample may be carry-over from other donors' samples. The CDR3 runs from the conserved cysteine through the conserved F or W. Each record gives: V gene, D gene, J gene, clone size, CDR3 DNA, CDR3 protein. A D gene is named only where the DNA matches it firmly. Expanded clones are given a class, and other clones once, few, many or no size at all.

TRBV6-2/TRBV6-3	NA	TRBJ1-5	few	TGTGCCAGCAGTTACTCGAGTTTGAAGTATCGTTGGCAGCCCCAGCATTTT	CASSYSSLKYRWQPQHF
TRBV20-1	NA	TRBJ2-1	many	TGCAGTGCTAGCTACAATGAGCAGTTCTTC	CSASYNEQFF
TRBV28	NA	TRBJ1-5	once	TGTGCCACCGCCCAGGGCGGGGACAATCAGCCCCAGCATTTT	CATAQGGDNQPQHF
TRBV25-1	NA	TRBJ1-1	NA	TGTGCCAGCAGTGAAACAGGGCTGAACACTGAAGCTTTCTTT	CASSETGLNTEAFF
TRBV2	NA	TRBJ2-3	NA	TGTGCCAGCAGTGAATGGCGGAGCACAGATACGCAGTATTTT	CASSEWRSTDTQYF
TRBV12-3/TRBV12-4	TRBD1	TRBJ1-1	many	TGTGCCAGCAGGATACAGGGGACGAACACTGAAGCTTTCTTT	CASRIQGTNTEAFF
TRBV3-1	TRBD1	TRBJ1-1	NA	TGTGCCAGCAGCCCCGACATTAAGGGGGCGAACACTGAAGCTTTCTTT	CASSPDIKGANTEAFF
TRBV3-1	NA	TRBJ1-5	few	TGTGCCAGCAGCCAGGGGGGGATCCATCAGCCCCAGCATTTT	CASSQGGIHQPQHF
TRBV7-2	TRBD1	TRBJ1-1	NA	TGTGCCAGCAGCCCCTCGAGGGGGCGCGGGACTGAAGCTTTCTTT	CASSPSRGRGTEAFF
TRBV9	NA	TRBJ1-2	many	TGTGCCAGCAGCGTAGGGCGGACAGAACCCCTACCCTATGGCTACACCTTC	CASSVGRTEPLPYGYTF
TRBV5-6	NA	TRBJ1-5	many	TGTGCCAGCAGCCGGACAGACAATCAGCCCCAGCATTTT	CASSRTDNQPQHF
TRBV6-5	NA	TRBJ1-2	few	TGTGCCAGCAGTTACAGGGGGGTGGATGGCTACACCTTC	CASSYRGVDGYTF
TRBV7-9	NA	TRBJ2-1	many	TGTGCCAGTCTCGCGACGGGCCGAGATGAGCAGTTCTTC	CASLATGRDEQFF
TRBV5-4	NA	TRBJ2-1	many	TGTGCCAGCAGCTTGTGGGGGGACCGAGCCTACAATGAGCAGTTCTTC	CASSLWGDRAYNEQFF
TRBV7-3	NA	TRBJ2-6	many	TGTGCCAGCAGCTTCACACAGAGCTCTGGGGCCAACGTCCTGACTTTC	CASSFTQSSGANVLTF
TRBV10-3	NA	TRBJ2-1	many	TGTGCCATCAGTGAGTCCCCAGACCTTGGCTACAATGAGCAGTTCTTC	CAISESPDLGYNEQFF
TRBV7-2	TRBD1	TRBJ2-4	NA	TGTGCCAGCAGCCCAGGGGGCGGAAAAAACATTCAGTACTTC	CASSPGGGKNIQYF
TRBV20-1	NA	TRBJ1-4	few	TGCAGTGCTAGAGCGGGGAGGCAACTGTTTTTT	CSARAGRQLFF
TRBV5-6	TRBD1	TRBJ1-1	few	TGTGCCAGCAGCGCAGACAGGGATGCTTTCTTT	CASSADRDAFF
TRBV12-3/TRBV12-4	NA	TRBJ1-2	many	TGTGCCAGCAAGGAGTGGCTATCCGCTAACTATGGCTACACCTTC	CASKEWLSANYGYTF
TRBV18	TRBD1	TRBJ1-5	many	TGTGCCAGCTCACAGACAGGGGTTAGCAATCAGCCCCAGCATTTT	CASSQTGVSNQPQHF
TRBV6-6	TRBD1	TRBJ2-7	NA	TGTGCCAGCAGTGTGCACAGGGGCTACGAGCAGTACTTC	CASSVHRGYEQYF
TRBV5-1	NA	TRBJ1-1	few	TGCGCCAGCAGCTTGTCCGGGACGATTGGGGTAAAAACTGAAGCTTTCTTT	CASSLSGTIGVKTEAFF
TRBV27	NA	TRBJ2-7	NA	TGTGCCAGCAGTCGCGACCATAGACAGCCAGGGATGAGCTTC	CASSRDHRQPGMSF
TRBV7-9	NA	TRBJ2-7	many	TGTGCCAGCAGCTCATCCCGGGTTGGCCAGGAGCCTTACGAGCAGTACTTC	CASSSSRVGQEPYEQYF
TRBV13	NA	TRBJ2-3	many	TGTGCCAGCACTCGGGGACGACCTAGCACAGATACGCAGTATTTT	CASTRGRPSTDTQYF
TRBV20-1	NA	TRBJ1-2	many	TGCAGTGCTAGCCAGGGTTCTGTTCGTGGCTACACCTTC	CSASQGSVRGYTF
TRBV11-2	NA	TRBJ2-2	many	TGTGCCAGCAGCTTAGCTCATGATCTGAACAGGGATGCGGTCACCGGGGAGCTGTTTTTT	CASSLAHDLNRDAVTGELFF